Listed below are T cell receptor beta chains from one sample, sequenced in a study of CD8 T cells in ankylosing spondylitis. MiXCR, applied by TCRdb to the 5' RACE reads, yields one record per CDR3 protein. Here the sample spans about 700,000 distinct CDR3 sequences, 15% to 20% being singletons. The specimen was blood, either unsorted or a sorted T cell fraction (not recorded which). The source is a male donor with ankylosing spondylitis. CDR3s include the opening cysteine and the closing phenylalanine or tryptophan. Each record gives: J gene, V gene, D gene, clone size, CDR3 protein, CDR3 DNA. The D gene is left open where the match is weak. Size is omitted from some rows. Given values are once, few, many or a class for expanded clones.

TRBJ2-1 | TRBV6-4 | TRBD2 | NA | CASSDGGDEQFF | TGTGCCAGCAGTGACGGGGGGGATGAGCAGTTCTTC
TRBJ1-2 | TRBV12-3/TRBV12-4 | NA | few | CASSPAGIHGYTF | TGTGCCAGCAGCCCCGCGGGGATTCATGGCTACACCTTC
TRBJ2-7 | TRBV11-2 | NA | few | CASSPALEGYEQYF | TGTGCCAGCAGCCCGGCCCTGGAAGGCTACGAGCAGTACTTC
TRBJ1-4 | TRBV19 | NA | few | CASRDNGDEKLFF | TGTGCCAGTAGAGACAACGGAGATGAAAAACTGTTTTTT
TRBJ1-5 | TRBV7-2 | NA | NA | CASSLAREQPQHF | TGTGCCAGCAGCTTAGCCAGGGAGCAGCCCCAGCATTTT
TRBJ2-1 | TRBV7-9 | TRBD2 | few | CASSPRTSGVSYNEQFF | TGTGCCAGCAGCCCTAGGACTAGCGGGGTCTCCTACAATGAGCAGTTCTTC
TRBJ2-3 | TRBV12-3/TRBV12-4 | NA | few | CASILAFPTDTQYF | TGTGCCAGCATCCTAGCTTTCCCCACAGATACGCAGTATTTT
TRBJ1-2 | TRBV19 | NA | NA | CASSRADTPNYGYTF | TGTGCCAGTAGTCGGGCCGATACACCTAACTATGGCTACACCTTC
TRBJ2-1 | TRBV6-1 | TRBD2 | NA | CASIPTSGTKNEQFF | TGTGCCAGCATCCCGACTAGCGGGACAAAGAATGAGCAGTTCTTC
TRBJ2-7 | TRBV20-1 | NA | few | CSAKQLYEQYF | TGCAGTGCTAAGCAACTCTACGAGCAGTACTTC
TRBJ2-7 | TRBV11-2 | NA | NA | CASTALSGRGYEQYF | TGTGCCAGCACCGCACTATCCGGCCGGGGCTACGAGCAGTACTTC
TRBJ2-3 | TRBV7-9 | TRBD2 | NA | CASSLGPLAGTYTQYF | TGTGCCAGCAGCTTAGGCCCGCTAGCGGGGACTTATACGCAGTATTTT
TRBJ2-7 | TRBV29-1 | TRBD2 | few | CSAHVSGGSEYF | TGCAGCGCCCATGTCAGCGGGGGGTCGGAGTACTTC
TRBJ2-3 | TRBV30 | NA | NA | CAWGPFTDTQYF | TGTGCCTGGGGACCGTTCACAGATACGCAGTATTTT
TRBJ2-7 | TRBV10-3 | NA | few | CAISESGGLAYEQYF | TGTGCCATCAGTGAGTCGGGGGGTCTAGCCTACGAGCAGTACTTC
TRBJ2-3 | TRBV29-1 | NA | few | CSVEGGAPDTQYF | TGCAGCGTTGAAGGGGGGGCTCCCGATACGCAGTATTTT
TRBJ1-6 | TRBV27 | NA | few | CASSLAINNSPLHF | TGTGCCAGCAGTTTAGCGATAAATAATTCACCCCTCCACTTT
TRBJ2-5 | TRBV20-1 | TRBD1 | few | CSAPGQTQETQYF | TGCAGTGCCCCGGGACAGACTCAAGAGACCCAGTACTTC
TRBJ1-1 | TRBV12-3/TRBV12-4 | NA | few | CASSFRGNMNTEAFF | TGTGCCAGCAGTTTTCGGGGGAATATGAACACTGAAGCTTTCTTT
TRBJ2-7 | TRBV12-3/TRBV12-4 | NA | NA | CASSLRGGQYAYEQYF | TGTGCCAGCAGTTTAAGGGGGGGGCAGTACGCCTACGAGCAGTACTTC
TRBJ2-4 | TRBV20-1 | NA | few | CSAIPWGKNIQYF | TGCAGTGCCATACCCTGGGGCAAAAACATTCAGTACTTC
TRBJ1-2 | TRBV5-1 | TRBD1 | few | CASSSGDSYGYTF | TGCGCCAGCAGCTCGGGGGACAGCTATGGCTACACCTTC
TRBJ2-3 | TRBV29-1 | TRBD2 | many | CSVFGGRALADTQYF | TGCAGCGTTTTTGGCGGGAGGGCCTTGGCAGATACGCAGTATTTT
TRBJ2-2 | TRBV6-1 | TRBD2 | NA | CASSGLGNTGELFF | TGTGCCAGCAGCGGACTAGGGAACACCGGGGAGCTGTTTTTT
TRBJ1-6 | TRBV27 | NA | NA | CASSPRQSPLHF | TGTGCCAGCAGTCCGAGACAGTCACCCCTCCACTTT
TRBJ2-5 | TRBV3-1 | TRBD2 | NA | CASSQGIPGGPRETQYF | TGTGCCAGCAGCCAAGGGATTCCGGGAGGGCCGAGAGAGACCCAGTACTTC
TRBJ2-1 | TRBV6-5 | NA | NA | CASSFLYEGSNKFF | TGTGCCAGCAGTTTCCTTTATGAGGGATCTAATAAGTTCTTC
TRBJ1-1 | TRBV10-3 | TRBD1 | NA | CAISERQGGEAFF | TGTGCCATCAGTGAGCGACAGGGGGGTGAAGCTTTCTTT
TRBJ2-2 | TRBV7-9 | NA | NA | CASSPSGRATGELFF | TGTGCCAGCAGCCCTTCGGGTAGGGCTACCGGGGAGCTGTTTTTT
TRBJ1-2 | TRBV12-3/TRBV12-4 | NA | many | CASTLGPNYGYTF | TGTGCCAGCACCTTAGGGCCTAACTATGGCTACACCTTC
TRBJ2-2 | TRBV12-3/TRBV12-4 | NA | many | CASSFGGTGTGELFF | TGTGCCAGCAGTTTTGGGGGGACGGGGACCGGGGAGCTGTTTTTT
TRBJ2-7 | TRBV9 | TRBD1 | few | CASSVSGTGVQYF | TGTGCCAGCAGCGTGAGTGGGACAGGTGTGCAGTACTTC
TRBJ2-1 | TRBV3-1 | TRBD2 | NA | CATTHFLTSGSYNEQFF | TGTGCCACCACCCATTTCTTGACTAGCGGCAGCTACAATGAGCAGTTCTTC
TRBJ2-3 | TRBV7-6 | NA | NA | CASSLRSGSGYGSTDTQYF | TGTGCCAGCAGCTTACGGTCGGGGTCAGGGTACGGAAGCACAGATACGCAGTATTTT
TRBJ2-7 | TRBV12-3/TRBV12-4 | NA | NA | CASSRRMGEQYF | TGTGCCAGCAGCCGGAGGATGGGAGAGCAGTACTTC
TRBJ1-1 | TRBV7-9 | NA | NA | CASSPPRYSEAFF | TGTGCCAGCAGCCCTCCCAGGTACTCTGAAGCTTTCTTT
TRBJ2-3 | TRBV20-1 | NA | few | CSAPVGTDTQYF | TGCAGTGCTCCCGTCGGCACAGATACGCAGTATTTT
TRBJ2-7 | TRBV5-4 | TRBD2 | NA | CASSFHAGGYEQYF | TGTGCCAGCAGCTTTCACGCGGGGGGATACGAGCAGTACTTC
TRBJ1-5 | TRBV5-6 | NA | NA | CASSLISGEGPQHF | TGTGCCAGCAGCTTGATTTCAGGTGAAGGGCCCCAGCATTTT
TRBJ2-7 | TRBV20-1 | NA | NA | CSARDGNEQYF | TGCAGTGCTAGAGATGGCAACGAGCAGTACTTC
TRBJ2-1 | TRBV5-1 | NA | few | CASSLSSREDNEQFF | TGCGCCAGCAGCTTGTCGTCCAGGGAGGACAATGAGCAGTTCTTC
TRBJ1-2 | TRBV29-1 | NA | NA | CSARMGSRVHAGYTF | TGCAGCGCTAGAATGGGATCTCGCGTCCACGCTGGCTACACCTTC
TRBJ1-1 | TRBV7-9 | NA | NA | CASRDRDNTEAFF | TGTGCCAGCAGGGACAGAGACAACACTGAAGCTTTCTTT
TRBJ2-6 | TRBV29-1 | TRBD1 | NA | CSVGGDRVHSSGANVLTF | TGCAGCGTTGGGGGGGACAGGGTCCATAGCTCTGGGGCCAACGTCCTGACTTTC
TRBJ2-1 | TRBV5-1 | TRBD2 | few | CASAGASGGNNEQFF | TGCGCCAGCGCAGGGGCTAGCGGGGGGAACAATGAGCAGTTCTTC
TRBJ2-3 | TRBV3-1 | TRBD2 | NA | CASSQERGGEYF | TGTGCCAGCAGCCAAGAGCGGGGGGGCGAGTATTTT
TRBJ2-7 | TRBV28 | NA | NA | CASSLTLSDSNSSSYEQYF | TGTGCCAGCAGTTTAACCCTCTCGGACAGCAATTCAAGCTCCTACGAGCAGTACTTC